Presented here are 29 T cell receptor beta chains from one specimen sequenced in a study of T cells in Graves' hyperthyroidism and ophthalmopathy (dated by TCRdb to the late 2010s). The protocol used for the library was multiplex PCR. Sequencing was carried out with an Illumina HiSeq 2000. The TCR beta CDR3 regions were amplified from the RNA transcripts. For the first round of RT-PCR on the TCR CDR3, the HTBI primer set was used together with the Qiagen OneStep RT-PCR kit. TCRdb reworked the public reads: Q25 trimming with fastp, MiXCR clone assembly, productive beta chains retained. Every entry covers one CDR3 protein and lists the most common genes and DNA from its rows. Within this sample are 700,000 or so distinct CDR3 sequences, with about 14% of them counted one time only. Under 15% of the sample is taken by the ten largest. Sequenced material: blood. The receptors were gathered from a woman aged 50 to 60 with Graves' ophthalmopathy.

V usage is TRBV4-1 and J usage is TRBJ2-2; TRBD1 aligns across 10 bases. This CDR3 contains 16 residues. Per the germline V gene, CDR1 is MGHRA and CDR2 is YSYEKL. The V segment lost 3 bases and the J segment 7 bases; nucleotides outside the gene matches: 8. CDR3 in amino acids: CASSQTTGGIIGELFF. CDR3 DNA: TGCGCCAGCAGCCAGACGACAGGGGGCATTATCGGGGAGCTGTTTTTT.

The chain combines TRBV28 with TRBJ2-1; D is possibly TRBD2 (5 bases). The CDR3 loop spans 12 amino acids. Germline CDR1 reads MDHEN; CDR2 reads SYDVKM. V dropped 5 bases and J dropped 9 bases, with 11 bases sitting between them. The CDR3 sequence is CASSLRVGEQFF. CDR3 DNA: TGTGCCAGCAGTCTGCGGGTGGGTGAGCAGTTCTTC.

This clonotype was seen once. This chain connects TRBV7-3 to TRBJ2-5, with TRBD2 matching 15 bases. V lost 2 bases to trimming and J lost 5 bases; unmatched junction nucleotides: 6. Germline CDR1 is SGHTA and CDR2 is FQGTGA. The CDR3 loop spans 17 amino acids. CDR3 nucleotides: TGTGCCAGCAGCTTATCCGGGACTAGCGGGAGGTTGGAGACCCAGTACTTC. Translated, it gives CASSLSGTSGRLETQYF.

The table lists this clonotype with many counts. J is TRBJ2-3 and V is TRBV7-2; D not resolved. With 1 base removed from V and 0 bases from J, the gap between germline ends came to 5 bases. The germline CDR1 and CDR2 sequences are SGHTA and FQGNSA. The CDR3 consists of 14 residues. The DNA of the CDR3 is TGTGCCAGCAGCTTAGGGGTTAGCACAGATACGCAGTATTTT. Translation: CASSLGVSTDTQYF.

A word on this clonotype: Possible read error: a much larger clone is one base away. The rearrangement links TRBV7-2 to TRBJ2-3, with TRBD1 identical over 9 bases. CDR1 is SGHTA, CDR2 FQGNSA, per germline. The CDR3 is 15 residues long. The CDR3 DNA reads TGTGCCAGCATCTTAGGACAGGGGATGGCAGATACGCAGTATTTT. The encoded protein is CASILGQGMADTQYF.

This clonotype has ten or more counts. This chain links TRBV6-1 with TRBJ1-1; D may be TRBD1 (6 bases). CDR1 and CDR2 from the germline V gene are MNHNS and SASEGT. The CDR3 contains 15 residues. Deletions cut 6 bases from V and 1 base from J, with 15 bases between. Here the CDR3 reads CASRAQGLSNTEAFF. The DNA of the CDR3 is TGTGCCAGCAGGGCGCAGGGGCTCTCGAACACTGAAGCTTTCTTT.

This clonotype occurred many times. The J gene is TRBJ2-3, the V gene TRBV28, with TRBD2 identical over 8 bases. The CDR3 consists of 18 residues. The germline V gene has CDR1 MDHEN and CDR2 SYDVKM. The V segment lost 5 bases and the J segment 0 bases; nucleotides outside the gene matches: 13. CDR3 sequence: CASSLQREIVESTDTQYF. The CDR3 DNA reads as TGTGCCAGCAGTCTGCAGCGGGAGATTGTGGAGAGCACAGATACGCAGTATTTT.

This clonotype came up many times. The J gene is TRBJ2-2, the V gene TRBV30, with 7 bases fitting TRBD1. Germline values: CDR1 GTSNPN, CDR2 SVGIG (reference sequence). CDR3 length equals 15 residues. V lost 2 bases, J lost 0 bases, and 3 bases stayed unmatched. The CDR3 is CAWSTGTANTGELFF. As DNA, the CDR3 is TGTGCCTGGAGTACTGGGACAGCGAACACCGGGGAGCTGTTTTTT.

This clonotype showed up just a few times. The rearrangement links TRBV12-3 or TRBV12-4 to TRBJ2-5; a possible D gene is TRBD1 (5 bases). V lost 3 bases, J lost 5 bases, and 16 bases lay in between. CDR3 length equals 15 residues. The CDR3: CASSFSSGLGETQYF. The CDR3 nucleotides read TGTGCCAGCAGTTTCTCATCAGGGCTTGGGGAGACCCAGTACTTC.

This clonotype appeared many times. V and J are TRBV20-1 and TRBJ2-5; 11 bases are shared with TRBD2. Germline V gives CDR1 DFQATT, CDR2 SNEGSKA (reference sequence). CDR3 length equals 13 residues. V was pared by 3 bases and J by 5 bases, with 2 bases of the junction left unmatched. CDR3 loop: CSASSSGRETQYF. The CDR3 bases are TGCAGTGCTAGCTCTAGCGGGAGGGAGACCCAGTACTTC.

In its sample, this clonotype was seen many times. The CDR3 loop reads CASSLLSGVLTF. CDR3 nucleotides: TGTGCCAGCAGTTTACTTTCAGGAGTCCTGACTTTC. The chain is built from TRBV28 and TRBJ2-6; D unresolved. There are 12 residues in the CDR3. Trimming shortened V by 2 bases and J by 13 bases, and 9 bases separated the two germline ends. Germline V gene data show CDR1 as MDHEN and CDR2 as SYDVKM.

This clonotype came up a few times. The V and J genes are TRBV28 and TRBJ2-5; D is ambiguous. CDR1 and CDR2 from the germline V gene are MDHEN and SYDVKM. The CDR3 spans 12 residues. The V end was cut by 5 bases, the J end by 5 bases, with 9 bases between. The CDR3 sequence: CASSNLGETQYF. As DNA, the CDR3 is TGTGCCAGCAGTAACCTGGGGGAGACCCAGTACTTC.

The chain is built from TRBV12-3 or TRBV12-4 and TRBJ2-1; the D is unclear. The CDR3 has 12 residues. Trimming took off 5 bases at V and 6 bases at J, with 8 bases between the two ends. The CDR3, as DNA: TGTGCCAGCAGTCGGGTGGCCAATGAGCAGTTCTTC. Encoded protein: CASSRVANEQFF.

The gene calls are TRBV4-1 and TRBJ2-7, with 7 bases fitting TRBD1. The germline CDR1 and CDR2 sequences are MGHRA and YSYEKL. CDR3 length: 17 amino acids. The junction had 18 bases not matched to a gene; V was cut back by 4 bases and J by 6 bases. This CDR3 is CASSPNPGQTLSFEQYF. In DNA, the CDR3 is TGCGCCAGCAGCCCGAATCCGGGACAGACTCTGTCTTTCGAGCAGTACTTC.

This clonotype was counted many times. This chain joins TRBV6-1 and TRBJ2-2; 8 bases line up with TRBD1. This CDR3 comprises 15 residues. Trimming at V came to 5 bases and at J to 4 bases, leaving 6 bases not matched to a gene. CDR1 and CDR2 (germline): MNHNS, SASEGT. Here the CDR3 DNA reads TGTGCCAGCAGTCAGAGGACAGGGAGCACCGGGGAGCTGTTTTTT. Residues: CASSQRTGSTGELFF.

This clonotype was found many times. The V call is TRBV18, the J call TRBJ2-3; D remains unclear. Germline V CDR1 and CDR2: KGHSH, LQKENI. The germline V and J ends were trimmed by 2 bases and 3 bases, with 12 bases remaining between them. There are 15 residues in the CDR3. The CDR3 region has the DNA TGTGCCAGCTCACCAGAGTCGTTCATGACAGATACGCAGTATTTT. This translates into CASSPESFMTDTQYF.

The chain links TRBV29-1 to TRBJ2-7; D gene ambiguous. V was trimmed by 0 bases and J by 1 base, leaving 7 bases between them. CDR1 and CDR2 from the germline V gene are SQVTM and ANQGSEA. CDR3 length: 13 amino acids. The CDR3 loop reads CSVEDWGSYEQYF. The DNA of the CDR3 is TGCAGCGTTGAAGATTGGGGTTCCTACGAGCAGTACTTC.

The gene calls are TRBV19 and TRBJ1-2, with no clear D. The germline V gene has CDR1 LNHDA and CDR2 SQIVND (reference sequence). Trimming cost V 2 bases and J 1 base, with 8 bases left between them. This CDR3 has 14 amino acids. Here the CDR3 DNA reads TGTGCCAGTAGTATATCGAACCGTAACTATGGCTACACCTTC. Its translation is CASSISNRNYGYTF.

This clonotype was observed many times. CDR3: CAINGGRTETQYF. The CDR3 coding sequence is TGTGCCATAAACGGGGGGCGCACGGAGACCCAGTACTTC. The gene calls are TRBV30 and TRBJ2-5; D is possibly TRBD2 (7 bases). V lost 8 bases to trimming and J lost 5 bases, with 18 bases between them. The CDR3 runs to 13 residues. Germline CDR1 reads GTSNPN; CDR2 reads SVGIG (reference sequence).

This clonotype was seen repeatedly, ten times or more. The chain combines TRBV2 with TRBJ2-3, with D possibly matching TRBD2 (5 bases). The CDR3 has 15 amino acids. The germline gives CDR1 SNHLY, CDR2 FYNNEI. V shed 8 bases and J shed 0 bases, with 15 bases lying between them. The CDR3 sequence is CASGPDRRSTDTQYF. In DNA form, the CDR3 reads TGTGCCAGCGGGCCGGACCGGAGGAGCACAGATACGCAGTATTTT.

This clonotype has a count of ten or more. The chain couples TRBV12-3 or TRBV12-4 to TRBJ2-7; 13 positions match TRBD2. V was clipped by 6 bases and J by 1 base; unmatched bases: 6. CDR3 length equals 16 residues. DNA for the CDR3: TGTGCCAGCAGGTGGACTAGCGGGAGTGGGTCCTACGAGCAGTACTTC. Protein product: CASRWTSGSGSYEQYF.

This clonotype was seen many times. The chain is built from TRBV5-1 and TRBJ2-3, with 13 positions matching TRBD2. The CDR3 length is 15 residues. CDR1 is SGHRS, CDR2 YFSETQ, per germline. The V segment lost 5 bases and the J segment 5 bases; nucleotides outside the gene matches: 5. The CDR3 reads CASRRTSGSGDTQYF. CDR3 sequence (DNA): TGCGCCAGCAGACGGACTAGCGGGAGTGGAGATACGCAGTATTTT.

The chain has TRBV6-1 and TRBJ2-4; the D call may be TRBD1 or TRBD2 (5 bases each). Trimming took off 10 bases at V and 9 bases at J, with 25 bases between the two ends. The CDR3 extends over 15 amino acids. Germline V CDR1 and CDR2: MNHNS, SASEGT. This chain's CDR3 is CAIELRGPSGGIQYF. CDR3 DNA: TGTGCCATCGAACTAAGGGGCCCGTCTGGGGGCATTCAGTACTTC.

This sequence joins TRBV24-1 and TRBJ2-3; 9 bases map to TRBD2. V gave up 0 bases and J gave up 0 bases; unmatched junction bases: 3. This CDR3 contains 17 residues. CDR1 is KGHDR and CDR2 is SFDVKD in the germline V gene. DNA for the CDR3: TGTGCCACCAGTGATTTGAAGGGACTAGCTAGCACAGATACGCAGTATTTT. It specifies CATSDLKGLASTDTQYF.

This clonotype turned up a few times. The CDR3 reads CASSELADEKLFF. CDR3 DNA: TGTGCCAGCAGTGAATTGGCAGATGAAAAACTGTTTTTT. The rearrangement links TRBV2 to TRBJ1-4; the D is unclear. Germline lookup yields CDR1 SNHLY and CDR2 FYNNEI. The CDR3 runs to 13 residues. Trimming left V 2 bases short and J 6 bases short, with 7 bases between.

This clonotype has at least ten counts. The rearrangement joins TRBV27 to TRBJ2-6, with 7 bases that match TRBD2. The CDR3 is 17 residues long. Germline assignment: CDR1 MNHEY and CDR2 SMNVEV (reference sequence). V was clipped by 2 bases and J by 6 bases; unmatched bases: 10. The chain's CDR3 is CASSLRASGTMANVLTF. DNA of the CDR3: TGTGCCAGCAGTTTAAGGGCTAGCGGTACGATGGCCAACGTCCTGACTTTC.

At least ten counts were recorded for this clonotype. The CDR3 is CASSLIPGQTGFSTEAFF. CDR3 nucleotide sequence: TGCGCCAGCAGCTTAATACCGGGACAGACCGGTTTTAGCACTGAAGCTTTCTTT. V and J are TRBV5-1 and TRBJ1-1; 7 bases are shared with TRBD1. This CDR3 has 18 residues. J gave up 4 bases and V 2 bases, and 17 bases lay outside the gene matches. The germline V gene has CDR1 SGHRS and CDR2 YFSETQ.

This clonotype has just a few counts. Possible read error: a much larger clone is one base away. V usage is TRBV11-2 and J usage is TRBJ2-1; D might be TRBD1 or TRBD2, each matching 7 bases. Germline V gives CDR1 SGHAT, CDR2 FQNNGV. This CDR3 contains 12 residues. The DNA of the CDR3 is TGTGCCGGCAGGGGGGGGAACAATGAGCAGTTCTTC. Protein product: CAGRGGNNEQFF. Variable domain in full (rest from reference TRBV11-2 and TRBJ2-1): EAGVAQSPRYKIIEKRQSVAFWCNPISGHATLYWYQQILGQGPKLLIQFQNNGVVDDSQLPKDRFSAERLKGVDSTLKIQPAKLEDSAVYLCAGRGGNNEQFFGPGTRLTVL.

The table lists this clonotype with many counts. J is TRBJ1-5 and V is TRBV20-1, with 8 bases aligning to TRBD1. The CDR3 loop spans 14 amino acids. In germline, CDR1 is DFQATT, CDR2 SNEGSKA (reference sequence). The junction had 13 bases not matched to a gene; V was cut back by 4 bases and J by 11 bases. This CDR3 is CSATDRERDWAQHF. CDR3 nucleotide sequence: TGCAGTGCTACGGACAGGGAGAGGGACTGGGCCCAGCATTTT.